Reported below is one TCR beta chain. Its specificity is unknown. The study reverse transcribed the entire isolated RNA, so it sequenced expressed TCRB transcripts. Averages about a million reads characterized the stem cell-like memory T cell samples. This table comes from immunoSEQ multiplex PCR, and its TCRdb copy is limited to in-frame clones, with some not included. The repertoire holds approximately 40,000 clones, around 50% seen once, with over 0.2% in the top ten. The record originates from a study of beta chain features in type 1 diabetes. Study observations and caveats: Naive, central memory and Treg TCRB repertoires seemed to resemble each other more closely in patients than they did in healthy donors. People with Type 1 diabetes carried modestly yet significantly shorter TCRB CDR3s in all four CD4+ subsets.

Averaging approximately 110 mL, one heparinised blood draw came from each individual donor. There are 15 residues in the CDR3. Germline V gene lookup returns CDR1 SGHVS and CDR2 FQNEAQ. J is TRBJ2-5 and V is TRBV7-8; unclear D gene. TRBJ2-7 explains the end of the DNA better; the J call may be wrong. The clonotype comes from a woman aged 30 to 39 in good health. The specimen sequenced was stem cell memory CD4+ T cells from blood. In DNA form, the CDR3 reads TGTGCCAGCAGCTTAATTCGAGCACCCTACTACGAGCAGTACTTC. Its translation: CASSLIRAPYYEQYF.